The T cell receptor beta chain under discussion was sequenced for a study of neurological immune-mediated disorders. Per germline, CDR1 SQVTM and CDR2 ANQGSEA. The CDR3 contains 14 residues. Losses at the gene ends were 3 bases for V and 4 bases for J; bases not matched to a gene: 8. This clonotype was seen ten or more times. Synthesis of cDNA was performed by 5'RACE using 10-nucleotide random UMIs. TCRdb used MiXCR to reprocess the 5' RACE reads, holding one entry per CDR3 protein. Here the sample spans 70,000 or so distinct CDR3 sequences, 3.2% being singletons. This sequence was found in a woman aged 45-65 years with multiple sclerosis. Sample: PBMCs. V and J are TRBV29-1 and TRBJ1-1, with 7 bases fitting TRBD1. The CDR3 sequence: CSVDPAGGFTEAFF. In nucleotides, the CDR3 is TGCAGCGTTGATCCGGCAGGGGGTTTCACTGAAGCTTTCTTT.